Sequencing of this TCR beta chain was carried out in a study of blood T cell repertoires in COVID-19. Sequencing used immunoSEQ multiplex PCR; TCRdb keeps in-frame clones, though not all of them. Here the sample spans under 300,000 clones, 65% to 90% being singletons. Germline V CDR1 and CDR2: MNHEY, SVGAGI. The junction had 10 bases not matched to a gene; V was cut back by 2 bases and J by 5 bases. The CDR3 extends over 16 amino acids. The chain joins TRBV6-5 to TRBJ1-1; TRBD1 matches at 8 bases. This sequence originates from a woman aged 60-75 years with active or convalescent COVID-19. The sequencing sample was made of peripheral blood. For the CDR3, the DNA is TGTGCCAGCAGTTACCTTAAAACCAGGGGGCGGACTGAAGCTTTCTTT. Its translation: CASSYLKTRGRTEAFF.